This entry describes one T cell receptor (beta chain). The antigen is unknown. This sample stems from a study of CD8 T cells in ankylosing spondylitis. The authors made TCR beta libraries by quantitative 5'-RACE with molecular barcodes. TCRdb reanalysed the 5' RACE reads using MiXCR and keeps one entry per CDR3 protein. The sample has over 700,000 distinct CDR3 sequences, roughly 19% seen once. The CDR3 totals 14 residues. The V and J ends lost 6 bases and 0 bases, in that order; junction bases with no gene match: 8. Germline loops: CDR1 DFQATT, CDR2 SNEGSKA (reference sequence). General observations from the study: According to the report, clones linked to the disease were significantly enriched in matched synovial fluid samples taken from ankylosing spondylitis patients. What appeared characteristic of ankylosing spondylitis blood was a TCR beta motif of eight highly homologous variants.

V and J are TRBV20-1 and TRBJ2-7, with 7 positions matching TRBD2. The material sequenced was blood, either unsorted or a sorted T cell fraction (not recorded which). The sequence was collected from a male donor with ankylosing spondylitis. CDR3 nucleotides: TGCAGTGCCCAGAGCGGGGCTAACTCCTACGAGCAGTACTTC. The encoded protein is CSAQSGANSYEQYF.